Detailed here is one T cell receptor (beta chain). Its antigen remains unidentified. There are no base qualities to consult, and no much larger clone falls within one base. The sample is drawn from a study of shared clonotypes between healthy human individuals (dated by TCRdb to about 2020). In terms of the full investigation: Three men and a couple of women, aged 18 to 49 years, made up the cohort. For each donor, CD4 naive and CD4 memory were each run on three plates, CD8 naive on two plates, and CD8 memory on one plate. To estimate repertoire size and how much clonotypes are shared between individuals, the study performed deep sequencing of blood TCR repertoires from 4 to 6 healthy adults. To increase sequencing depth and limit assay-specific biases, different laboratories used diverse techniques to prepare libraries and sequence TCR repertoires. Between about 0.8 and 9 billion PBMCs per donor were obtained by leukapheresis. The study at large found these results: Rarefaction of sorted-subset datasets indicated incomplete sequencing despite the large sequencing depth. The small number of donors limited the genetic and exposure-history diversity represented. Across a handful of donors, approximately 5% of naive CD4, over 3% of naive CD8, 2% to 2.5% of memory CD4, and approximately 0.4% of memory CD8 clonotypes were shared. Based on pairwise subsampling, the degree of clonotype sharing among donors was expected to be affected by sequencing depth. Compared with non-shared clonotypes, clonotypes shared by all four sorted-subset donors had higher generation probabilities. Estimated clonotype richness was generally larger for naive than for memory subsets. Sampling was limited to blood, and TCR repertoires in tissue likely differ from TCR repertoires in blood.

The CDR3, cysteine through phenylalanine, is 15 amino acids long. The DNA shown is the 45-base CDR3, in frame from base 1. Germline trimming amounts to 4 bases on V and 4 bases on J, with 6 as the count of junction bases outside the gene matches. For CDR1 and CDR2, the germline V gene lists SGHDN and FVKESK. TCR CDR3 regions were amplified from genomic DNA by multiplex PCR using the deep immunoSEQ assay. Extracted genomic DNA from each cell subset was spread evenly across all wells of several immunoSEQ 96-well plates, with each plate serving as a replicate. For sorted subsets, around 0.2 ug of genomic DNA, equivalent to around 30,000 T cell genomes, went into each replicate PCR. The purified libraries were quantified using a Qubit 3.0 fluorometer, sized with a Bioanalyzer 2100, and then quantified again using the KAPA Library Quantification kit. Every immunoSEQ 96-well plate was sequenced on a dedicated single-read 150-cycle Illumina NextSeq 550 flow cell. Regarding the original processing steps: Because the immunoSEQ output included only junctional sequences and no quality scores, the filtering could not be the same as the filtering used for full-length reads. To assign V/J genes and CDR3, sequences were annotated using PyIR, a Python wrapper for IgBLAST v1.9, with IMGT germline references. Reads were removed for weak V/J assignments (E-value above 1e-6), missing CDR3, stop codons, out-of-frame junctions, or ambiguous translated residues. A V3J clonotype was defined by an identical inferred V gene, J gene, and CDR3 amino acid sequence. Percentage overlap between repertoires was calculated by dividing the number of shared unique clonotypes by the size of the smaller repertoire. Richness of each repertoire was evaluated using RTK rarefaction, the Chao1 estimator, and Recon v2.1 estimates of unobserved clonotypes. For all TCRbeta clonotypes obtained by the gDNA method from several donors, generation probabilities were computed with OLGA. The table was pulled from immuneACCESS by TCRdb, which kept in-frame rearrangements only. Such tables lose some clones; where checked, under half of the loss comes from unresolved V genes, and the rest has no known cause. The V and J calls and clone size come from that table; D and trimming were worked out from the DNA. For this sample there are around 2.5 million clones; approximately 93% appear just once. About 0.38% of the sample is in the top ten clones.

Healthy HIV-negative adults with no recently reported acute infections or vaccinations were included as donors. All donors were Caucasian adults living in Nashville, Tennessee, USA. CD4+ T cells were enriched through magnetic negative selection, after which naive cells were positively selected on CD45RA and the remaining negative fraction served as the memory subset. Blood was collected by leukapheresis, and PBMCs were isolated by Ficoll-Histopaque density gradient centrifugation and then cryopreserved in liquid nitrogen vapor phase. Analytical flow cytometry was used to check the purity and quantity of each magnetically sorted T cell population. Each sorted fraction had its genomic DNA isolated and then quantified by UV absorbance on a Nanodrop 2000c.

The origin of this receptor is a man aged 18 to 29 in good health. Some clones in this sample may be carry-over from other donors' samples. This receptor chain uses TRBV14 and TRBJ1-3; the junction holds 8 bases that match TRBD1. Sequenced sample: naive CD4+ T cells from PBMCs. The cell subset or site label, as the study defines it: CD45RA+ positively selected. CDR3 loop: CASSPRGRWGNTIYF. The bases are TGTGCCAGCAGCCCCAGGGGGCGGTGGGGAAACACCATATATTTT. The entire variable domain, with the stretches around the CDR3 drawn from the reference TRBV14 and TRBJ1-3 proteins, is EAGVTQFPSHSVIEKGQTVTLRCDPISGHDNLYWYRRVMGKEIKFLLHFVKESKQDESGMPNNRFLAERTGGTYSTLKVQPAELEDSGVYFCASSPRGRWGNTIYFGEGSWLTVV.